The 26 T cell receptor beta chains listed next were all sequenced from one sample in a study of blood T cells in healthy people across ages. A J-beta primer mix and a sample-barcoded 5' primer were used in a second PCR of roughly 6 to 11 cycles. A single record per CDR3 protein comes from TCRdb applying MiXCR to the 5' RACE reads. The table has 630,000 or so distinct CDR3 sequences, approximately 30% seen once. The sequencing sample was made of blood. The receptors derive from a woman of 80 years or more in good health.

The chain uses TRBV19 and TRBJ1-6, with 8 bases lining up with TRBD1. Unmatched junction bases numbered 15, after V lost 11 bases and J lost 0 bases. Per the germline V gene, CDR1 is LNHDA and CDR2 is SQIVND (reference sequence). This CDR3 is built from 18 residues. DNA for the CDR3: TGTGCCCGCAACCGGGACAGGTCTCCCAGCTCCTATAATTCACCCCTCCACTTT. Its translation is CARNRDRSPSSYNSPLHF. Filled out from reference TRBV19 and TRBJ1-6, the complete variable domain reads DGGITQSPKYLFRKEGQNVTLSCEQNLNHDAMYWYRQDPGQGLRLIYYSQIVNDFQKGDIAEGYSVSREKKESFPLTVTSAQKNPTAFYLCARNRDRSPSSYNSPLHFGNGTRLTVT.

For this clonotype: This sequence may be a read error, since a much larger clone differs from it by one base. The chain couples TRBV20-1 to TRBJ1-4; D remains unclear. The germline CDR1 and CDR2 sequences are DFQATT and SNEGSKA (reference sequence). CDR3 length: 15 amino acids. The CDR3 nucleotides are TGCAGTGCTAGCCCCACGGCGGGGTGGAATGAAAAACCGTTTTTT. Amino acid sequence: CSASPTAGWNEKPFF.

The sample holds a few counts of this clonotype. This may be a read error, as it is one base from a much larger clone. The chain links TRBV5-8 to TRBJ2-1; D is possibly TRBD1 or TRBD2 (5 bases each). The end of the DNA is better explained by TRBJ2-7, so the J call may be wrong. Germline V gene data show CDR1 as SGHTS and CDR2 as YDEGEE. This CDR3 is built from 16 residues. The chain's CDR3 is CASSLARVGAYNEQYF. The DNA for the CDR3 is TGTGCCAGCAGCTTGGCCAGGGTCGGGGCCTACAATGAGCAGTACTTC.

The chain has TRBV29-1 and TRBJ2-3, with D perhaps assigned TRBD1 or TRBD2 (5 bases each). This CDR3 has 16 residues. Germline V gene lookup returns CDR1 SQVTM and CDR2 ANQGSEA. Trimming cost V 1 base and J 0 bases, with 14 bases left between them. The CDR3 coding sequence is TGCAGCGTTGAAGGGGGGAACGGACTGAGCACAGATACGCAGTATTTT. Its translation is CSVEGGNGLSTDTQYF.

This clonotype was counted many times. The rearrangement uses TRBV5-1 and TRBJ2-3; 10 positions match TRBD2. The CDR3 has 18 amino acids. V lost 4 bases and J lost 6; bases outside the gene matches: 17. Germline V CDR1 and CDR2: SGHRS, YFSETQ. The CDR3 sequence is CASSLPTSGPTKPDTQYF. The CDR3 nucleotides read TGCGCCAGCAGCCTACCGACTAGCGGGCCTACAAAGCCGGATACGCAGTATTTT.

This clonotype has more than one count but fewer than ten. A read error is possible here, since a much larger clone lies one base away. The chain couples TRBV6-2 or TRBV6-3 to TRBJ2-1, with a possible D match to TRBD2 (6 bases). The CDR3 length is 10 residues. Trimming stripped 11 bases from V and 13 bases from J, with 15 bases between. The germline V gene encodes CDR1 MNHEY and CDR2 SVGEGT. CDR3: CAAGEETQFF. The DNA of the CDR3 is TGTGCCGCCGGGGAGGAGACCCAGTTCTTC.

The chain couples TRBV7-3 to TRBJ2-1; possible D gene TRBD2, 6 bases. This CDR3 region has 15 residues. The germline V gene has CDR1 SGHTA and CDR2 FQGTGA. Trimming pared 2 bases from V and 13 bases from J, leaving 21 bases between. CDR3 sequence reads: CASSLSSGWGVTQFF. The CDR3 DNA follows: TGTGCCAGCAGCTTATCCTCAGGGTGGGGGGTCACCCAGTTCTTC.

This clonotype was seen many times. The CDR3 bases are TGTGCCAGCAGCCAAGAGAGGGGACTAGCGGGCGTCAGCACAGATACGCAGTATTTT. Protein product: CASSQERGLAGVSTDTQYF. J is TRBJ2-3 and V is TRBV4-2, with 12 positions matching TRBD2. Germline V gene sequence: CDR1 LGHNA, CDR2 YNFKEQ. The V segment lost 0 bases and the J segment 0 bases; nucleotides outside the gene matches: 7. This CDR3 has 19 residues.

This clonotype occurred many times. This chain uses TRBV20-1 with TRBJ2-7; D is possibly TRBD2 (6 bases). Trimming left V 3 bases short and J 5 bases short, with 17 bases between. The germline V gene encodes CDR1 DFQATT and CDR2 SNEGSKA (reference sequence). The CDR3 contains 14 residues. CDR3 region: CSAREGTSTDEQYF. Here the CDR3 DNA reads TGCAGTGCTAGGGAGGGGACCTCTACCGACGAGCAGTACTTC.

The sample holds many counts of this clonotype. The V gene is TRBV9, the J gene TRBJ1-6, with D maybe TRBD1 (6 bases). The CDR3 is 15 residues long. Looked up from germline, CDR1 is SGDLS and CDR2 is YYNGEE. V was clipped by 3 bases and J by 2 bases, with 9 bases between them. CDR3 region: CASSAGTPYNSPLHF. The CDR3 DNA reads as TGTGCCAGCAGCGCGGGGACACCCTATAATTCACCCCTCCACTTT.

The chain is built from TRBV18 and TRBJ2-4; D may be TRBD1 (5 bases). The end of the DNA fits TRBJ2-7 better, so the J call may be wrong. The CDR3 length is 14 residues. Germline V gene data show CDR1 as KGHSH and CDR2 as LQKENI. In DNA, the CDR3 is TGTGCCAGCTCACCACCGGCCAGGGCCCACGAGCAGTACTTC. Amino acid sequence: CASSPPARAHEQYF.

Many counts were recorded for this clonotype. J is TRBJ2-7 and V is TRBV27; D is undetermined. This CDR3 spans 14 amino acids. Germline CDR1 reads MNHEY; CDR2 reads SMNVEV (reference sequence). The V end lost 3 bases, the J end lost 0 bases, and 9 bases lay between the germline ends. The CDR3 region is CASSFTYSSYEQYF. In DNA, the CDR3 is TGTGCCAGCAGTTTTACCTATAGCTCCTACGAGCAGTACTTC.

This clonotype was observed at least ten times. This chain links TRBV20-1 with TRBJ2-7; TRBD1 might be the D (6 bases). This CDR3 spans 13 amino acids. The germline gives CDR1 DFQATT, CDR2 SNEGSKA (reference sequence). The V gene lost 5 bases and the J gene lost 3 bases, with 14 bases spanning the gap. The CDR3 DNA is TGCAGTGCTGGGGTTGGGGGCGTCTACGAGCAGTACTTC. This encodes CSAGVGGVYEQYF.

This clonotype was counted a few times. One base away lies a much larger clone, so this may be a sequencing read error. The CDR3 loop reads CASILDRGRDEQFF. As DNA, the CDR3 is TGTGCCAGCATCCTAGACAGGGGGCGCGATGAGCAGTTCTTC. The chain employs TRBV12-3 or TRBV12-4 and TRBJ2-1; 10 bases are shared with TRBD1. The junction had 8 bases not matched to a gene; V was cut back by 7 bases and J by 8 bases. CDR3 length: 14 residues.

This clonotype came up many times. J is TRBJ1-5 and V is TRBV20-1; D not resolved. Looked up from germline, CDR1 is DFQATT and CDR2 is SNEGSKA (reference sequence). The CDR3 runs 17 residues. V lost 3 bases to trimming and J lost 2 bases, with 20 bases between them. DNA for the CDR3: TGCAGTGCTAGTGGTTTAACTGGAAACCTGGGCAATCAGCCCCAGCATTTT. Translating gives CSASGLTGNLGNQPQHF.

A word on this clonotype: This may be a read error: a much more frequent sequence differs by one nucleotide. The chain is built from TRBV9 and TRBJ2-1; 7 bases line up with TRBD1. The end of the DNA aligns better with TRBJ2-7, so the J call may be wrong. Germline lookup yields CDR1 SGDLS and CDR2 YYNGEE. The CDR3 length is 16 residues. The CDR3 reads CASRPTGSISYNEQYF. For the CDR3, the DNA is TGTGCCAGCCGCCCGACAGGGTCAATTTCCTACAATGAGCAGTACTTC.

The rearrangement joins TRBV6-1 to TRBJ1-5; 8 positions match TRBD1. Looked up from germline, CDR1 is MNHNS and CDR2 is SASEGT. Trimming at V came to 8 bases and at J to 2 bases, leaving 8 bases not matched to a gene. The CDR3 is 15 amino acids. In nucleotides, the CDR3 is TGTGCCAGCGGGACAGGCACTTCGCGCAATCAGCCCCAGCATTTT. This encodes CASGTGTSRNQPQHF.

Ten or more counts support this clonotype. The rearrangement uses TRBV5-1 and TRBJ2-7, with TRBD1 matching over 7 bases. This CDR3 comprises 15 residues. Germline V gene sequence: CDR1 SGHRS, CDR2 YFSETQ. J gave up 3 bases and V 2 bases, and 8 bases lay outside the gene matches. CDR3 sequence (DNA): TGCGCCAGCAGCTTAATGGGCGACAGGGTCTACGAGCAGTACTTC. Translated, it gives CASSLMGDRVYEQYF.

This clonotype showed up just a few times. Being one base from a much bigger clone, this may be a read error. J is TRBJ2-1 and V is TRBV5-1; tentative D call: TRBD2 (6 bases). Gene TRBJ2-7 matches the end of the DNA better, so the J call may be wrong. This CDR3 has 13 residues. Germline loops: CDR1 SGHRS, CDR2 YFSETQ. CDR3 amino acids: CASRPEGYNEQYF. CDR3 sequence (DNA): TGCGCCAGCCGTCCGGAGGGCTACAATGAGCAGTACTTC.

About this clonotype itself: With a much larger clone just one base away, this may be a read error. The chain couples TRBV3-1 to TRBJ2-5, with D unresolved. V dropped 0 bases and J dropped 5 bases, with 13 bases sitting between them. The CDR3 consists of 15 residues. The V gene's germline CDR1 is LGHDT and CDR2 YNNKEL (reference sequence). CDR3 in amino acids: CASSQDNGIWETQYF. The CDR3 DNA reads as TGTGCCAGCAGCCAAGACAACGGCATATGGGAGACCCAGTACTTC.

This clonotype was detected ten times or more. In DNA form, the CDR3 reads TGTGCCAGCAGTGAAGCGTGGGGAGTCACAGATACGCAGTATTTT. Its translation is CASSEAWGVTDTQYF. J is TRBJ2-3 and V is TRBV6-1, with a weak D call TRBD2 (5 bases). Germline CDR1 MNHNS, CDR2 SASEGT. CDR3 length equals 15 residues. V shed 0 bases and J shed 2 bases, with 9 bases lying between them.

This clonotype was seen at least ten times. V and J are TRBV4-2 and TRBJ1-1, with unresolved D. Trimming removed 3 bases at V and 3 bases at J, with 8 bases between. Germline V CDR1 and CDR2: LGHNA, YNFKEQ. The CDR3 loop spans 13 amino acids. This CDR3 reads CASSQVEDTEAFF. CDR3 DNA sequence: TGTGCCAGCAGCCAGGTGGAGGACACTGAAGCTTTCTTT.

The CDR3 sequence: CAWSGGIVNSPLHF. DNA for the CDR3: TGTGCCTGGAGTGGCGGGATTGTTAATTCACCCCTCCACTTT. V usage is TRBV30 and J usage is TRBJ1-6; the D is unclear. CDR1 is GTSNPN and CDR2 is SVGIG in the germline V gene (reference sequence). The CDR3 contains 14 residues. The V and J ends lost 1 base and 6 bases respectively, with 10 bases between them. Drawing the rest from reference TRBV30 and TRBJ1-6, the complete variable domain is SQTIHQWPATLVQPVGSPLSLECTVEGTSNPNLYWYRQAAGRGLQLLFYSVGIGQISSEVPQNLSASRPQDRQFILSSKKLLLSDSGFYLCAWSGGIVNSPLHFGNGTRLTVT.

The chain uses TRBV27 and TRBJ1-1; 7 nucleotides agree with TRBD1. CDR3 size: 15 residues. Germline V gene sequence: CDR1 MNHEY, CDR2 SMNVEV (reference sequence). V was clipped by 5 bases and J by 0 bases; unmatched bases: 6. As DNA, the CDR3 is TGTGCCAGCAGTCCTTCGACAGGGATGAACACTGAAGCTTTCTTT. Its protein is CASSPSTGMNTEAFF.

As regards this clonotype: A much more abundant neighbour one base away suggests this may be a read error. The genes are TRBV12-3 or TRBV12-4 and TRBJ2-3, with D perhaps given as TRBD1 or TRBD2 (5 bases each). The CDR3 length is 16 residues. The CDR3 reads CAGSSTGRKLTDTQYF. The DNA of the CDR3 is TGTGCCGGCAGTTCTACGGGACGTAAGCTTACAGATACGCAGTATTTT.

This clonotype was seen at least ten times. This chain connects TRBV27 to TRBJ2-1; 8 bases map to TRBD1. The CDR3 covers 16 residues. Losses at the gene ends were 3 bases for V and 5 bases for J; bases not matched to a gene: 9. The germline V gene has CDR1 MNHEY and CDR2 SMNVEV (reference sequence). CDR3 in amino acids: CASSFSQGEAHNEQFF. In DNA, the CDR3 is TGTGCCAGCAGTTTTTCACAGGGGGAGGCACACAATGAGCAGTTCTTC.